A selection of T cell receptor beta chains follows, all from one sample in a study of blood T cell repertoires in COVID-19. The data were produced by immunoSEQ multiplex PCR, yet TCRdb's version contains in-frame clones alone and is incomplete. Here the sample spans more than 70,000 clones, roughly four fifths being singletons. Source material: peripheral blood. The receptors here all came from a woman aged 70 to 79 with acute or convalescent COVID-19. CDR3s include the opening cysteine and the closing phenylalanine or tryptophan. D genes are given only for firm matches. Part of the rows lack a size; the others show once, few, many or a class for expanded clones.

15	.	TRBV4-2	.	TRBJ2-2	CASSQDGKDGGELFF	TGTGCCAGCAGCCAAGACGGGAAGGATGGCGGGGAGCTGTTTTTT
13	.	TRBV27	TRBD1	TRBJ1-1	CASSRNRGTEAFF	TGTGCCAGCAGCCGTAACAGGGGAACTGAAGCTTTCTTT
14	.	TRBV5-1	TRBD1	TRBJ1-1	CASSWQGARTEAFF	TGCGCCAGCAGCTGGCAGGGGGCGCGTACTGAAGCTTTCTTT
12	.	TRBV29-1	TRBD1	TRBJ2-7	CSVSGTGYEQYF	TGCAGCGTATCCGGGACAGGGTACGAGCAGTACTTC
14	.	TRBV5-4	TRBD1	TRBJ2-7	CASSSTGGLYEQYF	TGTGCCAGCAGCTCGACAGGGGGCTTGTACGAGCAGTACTTC
17	.	TRBV9	TRBD2	TRBJ2-3	CASSVGLAGAGLNTQYF	TGTGCCAGCAGCGTAGGGCTAGCGGGAGCCGGGTTAAATACGCAGTATTTT
14	.	TRBV3-1/TRBV3-2	TRBD2	TRBJ2-7	CASSQVAGDYEQYF	TGTGCCAGCAGCCAAGTCGCGGGGGACTACGAGCAGTACTTC
13	.	TRBV29-1	TRBD1	TRBJ2-7	CSVATGPLDEQYF	TGCAGCGTCGCGACAGGGCCTCTAGACGAGCAGTACTTC
16	.	TRBV4-1	.	TRBJ2-7	CASSQEGGGNPYEQYF	TGCGCCAGCAGCCAAGAGGGGGGTGGTAACCCCTACGAGCAGTACTTC
16	few	TRBV15	TRBD2	TRBJ2-1	CATSRVAGGPLNEQFF	TGTGCCACCAGCAGAGTTGCGGGAGGGCCCCTCAATGAGCAGTTCTTC
15	.	TRBV6-5	TRBD2	TRBJ2-5	CASRFQTGGGETQYF	TGTGCCAGCAGATTCCAAACGGGAGGTGGAGAGACCCAGTACTTC
14	.	TRBV2	TRBD1	TRBJ1-5	CASSGTGGNQPQHF	TGTGCCAGCAGTGGGACAGGCGGCAATCAGCCCCAGCATTTT
15	.	TRBV20-1	TRBD2	TRBJ2-1	CSASALAGGPNEQFF	TGCAGTGCTAGTGCACTAGCGGGAGGGCCCAATGAGCAGTTCTTC
13	.	TRBV29-1	TRBD2	TRBJ2-1	CSVMGLAGKEQFF	TGCAGCGTTATGGGACTAGCGGGTAAAGAGCAGTTCTTC
13	.	TRBV7-9	.	TRBJ2-3	CASSAGGPDTQYF	TGTGCCAGCAGCGCAGGAGGGCCAGATACGCAGTATTTT
14	once	TRBV19	.	TRBJ2-7	CASSLASVSYEQYF	TGTGCCAGTAGCCTTGCTAGCGTATCCTACGAGCAGTACTTC
14	.	TRBV6-5	TRBD1	TRBJ1-2	CASSQDRGNYGYTF	TGTGCCAGCAGTCAGGACAGGGGGAACTATGGCTACACCTTC
13	.	TRBV7-3	.	TRBJ2-3	CASSLVSPDTQYF	TGTGCCAGCAGCTTAGTTTCTCCCGATACGCAGTATTTT
17	.	TRBV4-1	.	TRBJ2-2	CASSSPYSGPNTGELFF	TGCGCCAGCAGCAGCCCGTATAGCGGACCGAACACCGGGGAGCTGTTTTTT
15	.	TRBV5-6	.	TRBJ1-2	CASSRPRQVDYGYTF	TGTGCCAGCAGCCGCCCCCGACAGGTAGACTATGGCTACACCTTC
13	.	TRBV2	.	TRBJ2-7	CASQTGRSYEQYF	TGTGCCAGCCAGACAGGGAGGTCCTACGAGCAGTACTTC
12	.	TRBV4-1	.	TRBJ1-1	CATQGMNTEAFF	TGCGCCACCCAGGGGATGAACACTGAAGCTTTCTTT
15	.	TRBV2	TRBD1	TRBJ2-3	CASIITGTGTDTQYF	TGTGCCAGCATTATCACGGGGACAGGAACAGATACGCAGTATTTT
15	.	TRBV4-2	.	TRBJ2-1	CASSQVIAAYNEQFF	TGTGCCAGCAGCCAAGTAATAGCGGCCTACAATGAGCAGTTCTTC
16	.	TRBV6-1	.	TRBJ1-5	CASSDPGGRIRQPQHF	TGTGCCAGCAGTGATCCCGGGGGGCGAATTCGCCAGCCCCAGCATTTT
12	few	TRBV19	TRBD1	TRBJ1-1	CATRDRYTEAFF	TGTGCCACACGGGACAGATACACTGAAGCTTTCTTT
15	few	TRBV29-1	.	TRBJ2-2	CSVDFADSYTGELFF	TGCAGCGTTGATTTTGCGGACAGCTACACCGGGGAGCTGTTTTTT
15	.	TRBV5-1	.	TRBJ2-1	CASSLNADSYNEQFF	TGCGCCAGCAGCTTGAATGCGGACTCCTACAATGAGCAGTTCTTC
15	few	TRBV3-1/TRBV3-2	TRBD1	TRBJ2-7	CASRLGQGASYEQYF	TGTGCCAGCAGACTAGGACAGGGGGCATCCTACGAGCAGTACTTC
15	.	TRBV5-4	.	TRBJ2-3	CASSLWSGVTDTQYF	TGTGCCAGCAGCTTGTGGTCGGGAGTGACAGATACGCAGTATTTT
15	.	TRBV7-7	TRBD1	TRBJ2-3	CASSEGQGSYDTQYF	TGTGCCAGCAGCGAAGGACAGGGGAGTTACGATACGCAGTATTTT
15	.	TRBV5-1	TRBD1	TRBJ1-5	CASSSGGGGNQPQHF	TGCGCCAGCAGCTCAGGGGGCGGGGGCAATCAGCCCCAGCATTTT
14	.	TRBV15	.	TRBJ2-5	CATSPLGSRRTQYF	TGTGCCACCAGCCCCTTGGGCTCCCGTAGGACCCAGTACTTC
12	.	TRBV13	.	TRBJ1-1	CASSLYEAEAFF	TGTGCCAGCAGCTTATATGAGGCTGAAGCTTTCTTT
17	once	TRBV10-3	TRBD2	TRBJ2-3	CAISIFASGRSTDTQYF	TGTGCCATCAGTATATTCGCTAGCGGGAGGAGCACAGATACGCAGTATTTT
17	.	TRBV4-1	TRBD1	TRBJ2-7	CASSQDPGQGSSYEQYF	TGCGCCAGCAGCCAAGACCCTGGACAGGGGAGCTCCTACGAGCAGTACTTC
14	.	TRBV5-1	.	TRBJ2-1	CASSLASKAGEQFF	TGCGCCAGCAGCTTGGCTTCGAAAGCTGGTGAGCAGTTCTTC
12	.	TRBV2	TRBD2	TRBJ2-1	CASSEKTSGEFF	TGTGCCAGCAGTGAGAAGACTAGCGGAGAGTTCTTC
15	.	TRBV7-3	TRBD2	TRBJ2-7	CASSSTSGKTYEQYF	TGTGCCAGCAGCTCTACTAGCGGGAAAACTTACGAGCAGTACTTC
17	few	TRBV5-6	TRBD2	TRBJ2-7	CASRRGLAGPFSYEQYF	TGTGCCAGCAGGAGGGGACTAGCGGGCCCCTTCTCCTACGAGCAGTACTTC
15	.	TRBV19	.	TRBJ2-2	CASLPRLASTGELFF	TGTGCCAGTCTCCCTAGGCTAGCTTCCACCGGGGAGCTGTTTTTT
15	.	TRBV6-2/TRBV6-3	.	TRBJ1-3	CASSLGVLSGNTIYF	TGTGCCAGCAGCCTCGGGGTTTTGTCTGGAAACACCATATATTTT
13	.	TRBV5-1	.	TRBJ2-7	CASSLQGNDEQYF	TGCGCCAGCAGTCTCCAGGGCAATGACGAGCAGTACTTC
14	.	TRBV9	.	TRBJ1-5	CASSVSGEGQPQHF	TGTGCCAGCAGCGTCTCAGGGGAAGGACAGCCCCAGCATTTT
13	.	TRBV12-3/TRBV12-4	.	TRBJ1-3	CASTRAGVNTIYF	TGTGCCAGCACAAGGGCGGGGGTAAACACCATATATTTT
13	.	TRBV24-1	.	TRBJ2-7	CATSDPNRYEQYF	TGTGCCACCAGTGATCCAAACAGGTACGAGCAGTACTTC
12	.	TRBV20-1	.	TRBJ2-2	CSASRDTGELFF	TGCAGTGCTAGTCGGGACACCGGGGAGCTGTTTTTT
15	.	TRBV3-1/TRBV3-2	TRBD2	TRBJ2-1	CASSLTSGSYNEQFF	TGTGCCAGCAGCCTAACTAGCGGGAGTTACAATGAGCAGTTCTTC
15	.	TRBV11-3	TRBD1	TRBJ2-2	CASSSGQGGTGELFF	TGTGCCAGCAGCTCGGGACAGGGGGGCACCGGGGAGCTGTTTTTT
21	.	TRBV10-3	.	TRBJ1-6	CAISEESQGGIELSYNSPLHF	TGTGCCATCAGTGAGGAGTCACAGGGCGGAATTGAACTCTCCTATAATTCACCCCTCCACTTT
16	once	TRBV5-4	TRBD1	TRBJ2-2	CASSLIGQGNTGELFF	TGTGCCAGCAGCTTAATCGGACAGGGGAACACCGGGGAGCTGTTTTTT
11	.	TRBV3-1/TRBV3-2	.	TRBJ2-7	CASSQGAEQYF	TGTGCCAGCAGCCAAGGGGCCGAGCAGTACTTC
19	.	TRBV6-6	.	TRBJ1-4	CASSPHTTDQTATNEKLFF	TGTGCCAGCAGTCCCCACACGACCGATCAGACTGCAACTAATGAAAAACTGTTTTTT
15	once	TRBV5-6	TRBD1	TRBJ1-2	CASSFDRGRADGYTF	TGTGCCAGCAGCTTCGACAGGGGACGTGCGGATGGCTACACCTTC
17	few	TRBV19	TRBD1	TRBJ1-6	CASSMGSGGVQDSPLHF	TGTGCCAGTAGTATGGGATCAGGGGGTGTCCAAGATTCACCCCTCCACTTT
14	.	TRBV20-1	.	TRBJ2-5	CSASPSAYQETQYF	TGCAGTGCTAGTCCTAGCGCCTACCAAGAGACCCAGTACTTC
17	.	TRBV7-3	TRBD2	TRBJ2-2	CASSAQGTSGSGGELFF	TGTGCCAGCAGCGCACAAGGGACTAGCGGGAGTGGCGGGGAGCTGTTTTTT
16	once	TRBV19	TRBD1	TRBJ1-1	CASSFMGDREDTEAFF	TGTGCCAGTAGTTTCATGGGGGACAGGGAGGACACTGAAGCTTTCTTT